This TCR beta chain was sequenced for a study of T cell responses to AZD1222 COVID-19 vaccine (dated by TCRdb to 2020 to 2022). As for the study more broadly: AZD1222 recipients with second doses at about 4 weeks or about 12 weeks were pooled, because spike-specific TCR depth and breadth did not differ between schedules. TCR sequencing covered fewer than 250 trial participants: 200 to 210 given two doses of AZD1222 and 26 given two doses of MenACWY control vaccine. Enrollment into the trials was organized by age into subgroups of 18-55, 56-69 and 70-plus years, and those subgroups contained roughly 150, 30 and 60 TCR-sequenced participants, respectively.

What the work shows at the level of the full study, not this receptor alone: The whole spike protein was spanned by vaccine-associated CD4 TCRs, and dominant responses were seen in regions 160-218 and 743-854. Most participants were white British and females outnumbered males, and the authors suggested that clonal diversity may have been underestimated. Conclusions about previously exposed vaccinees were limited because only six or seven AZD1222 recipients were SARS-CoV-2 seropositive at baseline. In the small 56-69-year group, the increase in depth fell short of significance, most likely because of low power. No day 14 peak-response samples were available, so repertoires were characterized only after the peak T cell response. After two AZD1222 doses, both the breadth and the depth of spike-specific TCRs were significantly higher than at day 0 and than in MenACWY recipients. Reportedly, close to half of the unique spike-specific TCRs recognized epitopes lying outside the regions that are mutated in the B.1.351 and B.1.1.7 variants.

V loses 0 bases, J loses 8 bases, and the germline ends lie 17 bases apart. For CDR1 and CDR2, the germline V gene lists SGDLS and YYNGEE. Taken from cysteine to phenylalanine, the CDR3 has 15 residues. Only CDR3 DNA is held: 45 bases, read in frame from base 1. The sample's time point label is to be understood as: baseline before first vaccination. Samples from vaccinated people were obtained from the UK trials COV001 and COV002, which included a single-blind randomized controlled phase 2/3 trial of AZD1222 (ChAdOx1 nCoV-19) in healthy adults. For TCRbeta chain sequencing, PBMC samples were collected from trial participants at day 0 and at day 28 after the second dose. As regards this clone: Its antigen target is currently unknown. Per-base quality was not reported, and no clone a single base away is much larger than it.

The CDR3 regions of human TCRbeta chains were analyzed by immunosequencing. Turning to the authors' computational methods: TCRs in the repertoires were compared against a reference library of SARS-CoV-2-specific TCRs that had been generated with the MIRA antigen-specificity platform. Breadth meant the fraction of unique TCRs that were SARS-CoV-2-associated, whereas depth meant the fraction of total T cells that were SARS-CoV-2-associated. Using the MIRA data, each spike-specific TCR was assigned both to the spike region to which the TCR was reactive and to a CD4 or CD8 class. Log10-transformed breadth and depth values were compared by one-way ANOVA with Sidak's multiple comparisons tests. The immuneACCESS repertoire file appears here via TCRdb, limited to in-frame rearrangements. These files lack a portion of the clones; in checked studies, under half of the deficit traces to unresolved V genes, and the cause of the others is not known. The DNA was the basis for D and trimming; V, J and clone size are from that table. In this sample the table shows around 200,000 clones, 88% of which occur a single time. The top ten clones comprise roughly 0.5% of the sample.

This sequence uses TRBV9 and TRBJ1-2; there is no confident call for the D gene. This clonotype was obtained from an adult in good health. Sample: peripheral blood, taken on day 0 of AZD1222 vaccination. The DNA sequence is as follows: TGTGCCAGCAGCGTAGCTCCGAAGGGCTTAGGGGGCTACACCTTC. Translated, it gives CASSVAPKGLGGYTF.